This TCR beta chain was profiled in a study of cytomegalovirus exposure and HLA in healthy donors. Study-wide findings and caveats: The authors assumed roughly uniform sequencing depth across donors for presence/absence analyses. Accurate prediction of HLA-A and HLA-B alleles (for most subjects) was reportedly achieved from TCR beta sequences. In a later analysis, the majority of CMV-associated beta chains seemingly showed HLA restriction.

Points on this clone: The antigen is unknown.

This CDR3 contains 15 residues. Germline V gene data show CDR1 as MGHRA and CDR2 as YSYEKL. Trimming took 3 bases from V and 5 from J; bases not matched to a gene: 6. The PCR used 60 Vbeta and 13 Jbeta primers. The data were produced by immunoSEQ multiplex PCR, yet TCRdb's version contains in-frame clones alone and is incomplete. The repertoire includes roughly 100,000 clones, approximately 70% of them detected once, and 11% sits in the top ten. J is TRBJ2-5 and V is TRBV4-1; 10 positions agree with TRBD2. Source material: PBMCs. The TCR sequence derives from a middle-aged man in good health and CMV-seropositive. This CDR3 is CASSQLAGEGETQYF. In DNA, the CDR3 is TGCGCCAGCAGCCAGCTAGCGGGAGAGGGTGAGACCCAGTACTTC.